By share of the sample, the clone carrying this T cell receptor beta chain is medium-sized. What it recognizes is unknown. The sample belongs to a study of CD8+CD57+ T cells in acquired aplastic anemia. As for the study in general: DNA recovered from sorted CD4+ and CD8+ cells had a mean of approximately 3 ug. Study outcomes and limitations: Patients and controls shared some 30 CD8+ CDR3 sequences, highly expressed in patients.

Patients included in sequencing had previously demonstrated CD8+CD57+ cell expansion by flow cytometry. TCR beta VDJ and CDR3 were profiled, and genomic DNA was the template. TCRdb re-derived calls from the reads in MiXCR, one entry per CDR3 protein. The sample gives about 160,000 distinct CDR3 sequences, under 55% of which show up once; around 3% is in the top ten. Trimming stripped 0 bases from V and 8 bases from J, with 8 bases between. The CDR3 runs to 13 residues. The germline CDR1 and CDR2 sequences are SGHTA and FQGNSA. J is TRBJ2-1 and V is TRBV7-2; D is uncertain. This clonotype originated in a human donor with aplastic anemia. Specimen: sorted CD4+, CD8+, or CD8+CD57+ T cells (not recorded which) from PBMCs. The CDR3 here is CASSLAGRDEQFF. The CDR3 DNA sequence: TGTGCCAGCAGCTTAGCGGGTAGAGATGAGCAGTTCTTC. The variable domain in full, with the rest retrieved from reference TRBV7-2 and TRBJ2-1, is GAGVSQSPSNKVTEKGKDVELRCDPISGHTALYWYRQSLGQGLEFLIYFQGNSAPDKSGLPSDRFSAERTGGSVSTLTIQRTQQEDSAVYLCASSLAGRDEQFFGPGTRLTVL.